A single sample is the source of the 13 T cell receptor beta chains below, sequenced in a study of shared clonotypes between healthy human individuals (dated by TCRdb to the early 2020s). Libraries were prepared through the immunoSEQ multiplex PCR assay. TCRdb holds this immuneACCESS table with in-frame rearrangements only. Some clones are missing; in checked studies, unresolved V genes explain under half, and the rest has no known cause. Here the sample has 400,000 or so clones; just over 95% occur a single time. Of the sample, 0.32% is held by the ten largest clones. Sequencing was carried out using memory CD8+ T cells sorted from blood. The cell subset or site label for this specimen denotes: CD45RO+ cells pooled with CCR7-negative TemRA cells. All receptors derive from a man aged 25-45 years in good health.

V is TRBV7-2 and J is TRBJ2-7, with D possibly TRBD2 on 6 matching bases. The germline V gene has CDR1 SGHTA and CDR2 FQGNSA. The germline V and J ends were trimmed by 5 bases and 5 bases, with 13 bases remaining between them. This CDR3 has 13 residues. In DNA form, the CDR3 reads TGTGCCAGCAGCGCGACTTGGAGGGACGAGCAGTACTTC. It is translated as CASSATWRDEQYF.

This clone was recorded once. The chain joins TRBV30 to TRBJ1-1; the D gene is possibly TRBD1 (5 bases). Germline-derived CDR1 and CDR2 are GTSNPN and SVGIG (reference sequence). Trimming cost V 4 bases and J 2 bases, with 14 bases left between them. The CDR3 extends over 14 amino acids. Written as DNA, the CDR3 is TGTGCCTGGACGAAGCAGGGTGTTAACACTGAAGCTTTCTTT. Translating it yields CAWTKQGVNTEAFF.

V and J are TRBV6-5 and TRBJ2-7; D call uncertain. V shed 2 bases and J shed 2 bases, with 7 bases lying between them. The germline CDR1 and CDR2 sequences are MNHEY and SVGAGI. CDR3 size: 13 residues. The CDR3 reads CASSYREAYEQYF. The CDR3 DNA is TGTGCCAGCAGTTACCGCGAAGCCTACGAGCAGTACTTC.

The chain joins TRBV5-4 to TRBJ2-7; D possibly corresponds to TRBD1 (6 bases). The CDR3 totals 14 residues. The V and J ends lost 3 bases and 0 bases respectively, with 10 bases between them. Germline V gene lookup returns CDR1 SGHNT and CDR2 YYREEE (reference sequence). The CDR3 here is CASSSTGFSYEQYF. The CDR3 DNA follows: TGTGCCAGCAGCTCTACAGGGTTCTCCTACGAGCAGTACTTC.

For this clone: Other DNA sequences in this specimen translate into the identical CDR3. The gene calls are TRBV2 and TRBJ1-1; 8 nucleotides agree with TRBD1. V was clipped by 6 bases and J by 1 base; unmatched bases: 1. CDR1 is SNHLY and CDR2 is FYNNEI in the germline V gene. CDR3 length: 13 amino acids. CDR3 nucleotides: TGTGCCAGCAGCGGACAGGGGAACACTGAAGCTTTCTTT. This sequence encodes CASSGQGNTEAFF.

V usage is TRBV2 and J usage is TRBJ2-3; 7 nucleotides agree with TRBD1. The CDR3 totals 16 residues. Germline V gene data show CDR1 as SNHLY and CDR2 as FYNNEI. The trim removed 4 bases at V and 2 bases at J, leaving 9 bases unmatched. The CDR3 nucleotides are TGTGCCAGCAGTGTCCAGGGGGTCCGGAACACAGATACGCAGTATTTT. This sequence encodes CASSVQGVRNTDTQYF. Drawing the rest from reference TRBV2 and TRBJ2-3, the complete variable domain is EPEVTQTPSHQVTQMGQEVILRCVPISNHLYFYWYRQILGQKVEFLVSFYNNEISEKSEIFDDQFSVERPDGSNFTLKIRSTKLEDSAMYFCASSVQGVRNTDTQYFGPGTRLTVL.

The V and J genes are TRBV4-1 and TRBJ2-5; 8 positions match TRBD2. The CDR3 length is 17 residues. The V gene's germline CDR1 is MGHRA and CDR2 YSYEKL. Trimming cost V 1 base and J 5 bases; bases outside gene matches: 12. The CDR3 loop is CASSQGLSSSGLETQYF. CDR3 coding DNA: TGCGCCAGCAGCCAAGGCCTCTCGTCTAGCGGGTTGGAGACCCAGTACTTC.

The rearrangement joins TRBV19 to TRBJ1-1, with 9 bases identical to TRBD1. This CDR3 is 18 amino acids long. With 2 bases clipped from V and 2 bases from J, the junction kept 12 bases outside the gene matches. Germline assignment: CDR1 LNHDA and CDR2 SQIVND (reference sequence). The CDR3 loop is CASSIYPADRGSNTEAFF. The CDR3 coding sequence is TGTGCCAGTAGTATATACCCCGCTGACAGGGGGTCTAACACTGAAGCTTTCTTT.

The chain carries TRBV9 and TRBJ2-3; 12 bases agree with TRBD2. Germline CDR1 and CDR2: SGDLS and YYNGEE. V was clipped by 4 bases and J by 2 bases; unmatched bases: 14. The CDR3 runs to 19 residues. The CDR3 protein is CASSHGALAGGPNTDTQYF. The CDR3 nucleotides are TGTGCCAGCAGCCACGGAGCCCTAGCGGGAGGGCCTAACACAGATACGCAGTATTTT.

The chain recombines TRBV7-2 with TRBJ2-6; D not certain. There are 15 residues in the CDR3. Germline CDR1 is SGHTA and CDR2 is FQGNSA. V shed 2 bases and J shed 0 bases, with 5 bases lying between them. CDR3 DNA: TGTGCCAGCAGCTTAACACCCTCTGGGGCCAACGTCCTGACTTTC. As protein: CASSLTPSGANVLTF.

The chain joins TRBV25-1 to TRBJ1-2; D unresolved. The V end lost 2 bases, the J end lost 4 bases, and 8 bases lay between the germline ends. This CDR3 contains 13 residues. Germline V lookup: CDR1 MGHDK, CDR2 SYGVNS. The DNA for the CDR3 is TGTGCCAGCAGTGAAGAAGGAGGCTATGGCTACACCTTC. Protein sequence: CASSEEGGYGYTF.

This clone was counted a single time. Other DNA sequences in the same sample also yield this CDR3. CDR3 loop: CSARSETQYF. The DNA of the CDR3 is TGCAGTGCTAGATCCGAGACCCAGTACTTC. This sequence joins TRBV20-1 and TRBJ2-5, with no clear D. Between the trimmed V and J ends, which lost 2 bases and 5 bases, there was a span of 3 bases. Germline assignment: CDR1 DFQATT and CDR2 SNEGSKA (reference sequence). CDR3 length: 10 amino acids.

V usage is TRBV20-1 and J usage is TRBJ2-7; no definite D call. Trimming shortened V by 3 bases and J by 4 bases, and 7 bases separated the two germline ends. The CDR3 loop spans 11 amino acids. Germline loops: CDR1 DFQATT, CDR2 SNEGSKA (reference sequence). This CDR3 reads CSASNEYEQYF. The CDR3 DNA is TGCAGTGCTAGTAACGAGTACGAGCAGTACTTC.